This passage covers 3 T cell receptor beta chains from one sample sequenced in a study of human T cells and chemical hapten exposure. Specified time point: patch test 1, 2 weeks after DPC sensitization. Treatment indicated: therapeutic diphenylcyclopropenone sensitization with weekly scalp DPC. Each CDR3 protein gets one entry after TCRdb re-called the RACE reads with MiXCR. The data show some 400,000 distinct CDR3 sequences, with approximately 5.1% seen just once and roughly 2.4% held by the top ten. This sample comprised whole blood, obtained in connection with sensitization to the hapten diphenylcyclopropenone (DPC). These receptors all stem from a woman aged 45-60 years with alopecia areata. Some clones in this sample may be carry-over from other donors' samples.

This clonotype has ten or more counts. CDR3 bases: TGCAGTGCTAACCGGGACAGGGGTGATAATTCACCCCTCCACTTT. Residues: CSANRDRGDNSPLHF. V is TRBV20-1 and J is TRBJ1-6, with TRBD1 matching 10 bases. The CDR3 runs 15 residues. Trimming took 4 bases from V and 5 from J; bases not matched to a gene: 5. CDR1 is DFQATT and CDR2 is SNEGSKA in the germline V gene (reference sequence).

This clonotype came up a few times. The CDR3 is CAIRGLGDEQFF. The DNA for the CDR3 is TGTGCCATCAGAGGACTAGGGGATGAGCAGTTCTTC. The rearrangement uses TRBV10-3 and TRBJ2-1; 7 nucleotides agree with TRBD2. The CDR3 spans 12 residues. With 6 bases clipped from V and 8 bases from J, the junction kept 4 bases outside the gene matches. Germline V gives CDR1 ENHRY, CDR2 SYGVKD.

This clonotype came up a few times. The chain combines TRBV11-2 with TRBJ2-5; 7 bases are a match to TRBD2. The trim removed 5 bases at V and 5 bases at J, leaving 11 bases unmatched. Germline V CDR1 and CDR2: SGHAT, FQNNGV. The CDR3 runs 15 residues. The CDR3 DNA sequence: TGTGCCAGCAGCCGTCGACTAGCCTGGCCCGAGACCCAGTACTTC. Translation: CASSRRLAWPETQYF.